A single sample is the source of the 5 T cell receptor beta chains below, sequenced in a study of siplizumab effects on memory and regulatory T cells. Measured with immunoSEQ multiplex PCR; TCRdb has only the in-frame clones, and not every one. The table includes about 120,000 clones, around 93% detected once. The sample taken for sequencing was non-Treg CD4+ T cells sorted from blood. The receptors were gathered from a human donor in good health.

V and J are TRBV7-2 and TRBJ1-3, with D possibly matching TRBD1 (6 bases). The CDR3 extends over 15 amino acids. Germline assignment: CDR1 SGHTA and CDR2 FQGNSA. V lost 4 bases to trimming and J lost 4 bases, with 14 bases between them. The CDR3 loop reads CASSSGGQEGNTIYF. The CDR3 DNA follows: TGTGCCAGCAGCTCTGGGGGGCAGGAGGGAAACACCATATATTTT.

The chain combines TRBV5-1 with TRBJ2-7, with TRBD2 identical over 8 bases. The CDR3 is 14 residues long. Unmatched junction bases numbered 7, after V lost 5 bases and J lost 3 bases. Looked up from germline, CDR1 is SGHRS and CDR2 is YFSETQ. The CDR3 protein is CASRWELAVYEQYF. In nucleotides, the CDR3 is TGCGCCAGCAGATGGGAACTAGCGGTCTACGAGCAGTACTTC. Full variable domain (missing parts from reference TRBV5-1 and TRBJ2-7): KAGVTQTPRYLIKTRGQQVTLSCSPISGHRSVSWYQQTPGQGLQFLFEYFSETQRNKGNFPGRFSGRQFSNSRSEMNVSTLELGDSALYLCASRWELAVYEQYFGPGTRLTVT.

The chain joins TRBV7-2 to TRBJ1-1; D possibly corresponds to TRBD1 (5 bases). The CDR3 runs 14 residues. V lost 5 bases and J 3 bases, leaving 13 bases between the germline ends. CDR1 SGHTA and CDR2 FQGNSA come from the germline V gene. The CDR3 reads CASSVRDLDTEAFF. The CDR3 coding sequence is TGTGCCAGCAGCGTTCGGGACTTGGACACTGAAGCTTTCTTT.

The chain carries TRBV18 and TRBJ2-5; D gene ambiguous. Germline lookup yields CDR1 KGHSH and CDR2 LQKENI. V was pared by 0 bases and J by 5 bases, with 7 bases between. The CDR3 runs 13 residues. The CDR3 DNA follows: TGTGCCAGCTCACCACCGTCTACTGAGACCCAGTACTTC. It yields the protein CASSPPSTETQYF.

The CDR3 DNA reads TGTGCCAGCAGAACGACAGGATTTCGAGGCTACACCTTC. This encodes CASRTTGFRGYTF. The chain couples TRBV28 to TRBJ1-2, with D possibly being TRBD1 (6 bases). Trimming stripped 6 bases from V and 8 bases from J, with 16 bases between. The germline V gene has CDR1 MDHEN and CDR2 SYDVKM. The CDR3 has 13 residues.